This T cell receptor beta chain comes out of a study of response to subunit inactivated influenza vaccine. General study results and limits: Each seasonal flu vaccination may recruit only limited new T cells, authors suggested.

Germline V gives CDR1 MNHNS, CDR2 SASEGT. With V trimmed by 5 bases and J by 3 bases, 3 bases remained unmatched. This CDR3 region has 14 residues. This clonotype has only a few counts. Its antigen is not known. TCRdb independently ran MiXCR on the RT-PCR reads; one entry per CDR3 protein. The sample lists about 480,000 distinct CDR3 sequences, 25% occurring once. The chain combines TRBV6-1 with TRBJ2-1, with 8 bases aligning to TRBD1. The sample was CD4+ T cells sorted from PBMCs, taken 5 days after vaccination. The TCR comes from a man aged 45-65 years who received an inactivated influenza vaccine. CDR3 loop: CASSQTGVYNEQFF. The CDR3 nucleotides read TGTGCCAGCAGTCAGACAGGGGTCTACAATGAGCAGTTCTTC.